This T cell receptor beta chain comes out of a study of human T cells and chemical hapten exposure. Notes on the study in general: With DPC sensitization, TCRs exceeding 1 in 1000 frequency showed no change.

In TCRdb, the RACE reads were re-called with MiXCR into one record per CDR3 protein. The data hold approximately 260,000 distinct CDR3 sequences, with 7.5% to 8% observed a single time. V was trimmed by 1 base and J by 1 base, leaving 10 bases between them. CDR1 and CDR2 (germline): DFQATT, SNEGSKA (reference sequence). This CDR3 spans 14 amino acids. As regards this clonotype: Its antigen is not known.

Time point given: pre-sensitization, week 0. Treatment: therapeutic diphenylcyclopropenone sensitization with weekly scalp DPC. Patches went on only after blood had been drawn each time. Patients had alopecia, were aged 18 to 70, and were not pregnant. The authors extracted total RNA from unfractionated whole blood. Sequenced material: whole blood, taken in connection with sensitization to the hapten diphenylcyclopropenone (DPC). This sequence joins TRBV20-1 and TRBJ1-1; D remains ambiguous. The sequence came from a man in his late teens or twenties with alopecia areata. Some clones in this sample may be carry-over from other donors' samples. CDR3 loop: CSARGIRRNTEAFF. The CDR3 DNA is TGCAGTGCTAGAGGTATCAGGCGGAACACTGAAGCTTTCTTT.